This T cell receptor (beta chain) was recovered during a study of lymphopenia after photon versus proton radiotherapy. Clones were read by immunoSEQ multiplex PCR, and TCRdb kept only the in-frame ones, dropping some. The table has 55,000 to 70,000 clones, about 90% seen once. Comments on this clone: An end of the junction does not agree with germline; a read error may underlie this.

The germline CDR1 and CDR2 sequences are SGDLS and YYNGEE. CDR3 length: 15 amino acids. The material sequenced was peripheral blood, taken from a patient treated with photon-based radiotherapy. The chain links TRBV9 to TRBJ1-1; no firm D call. The sequence was collected from a middle-aged man with gastric cancer. This CDR3 reads CASSVSPVMNTGAFF. The CDR3, as DNA: TGTGCCAGCAGCGTAAGCCCCGTTATGAACACTGGAGCTTTCTTT.